The rows below give T cell receptor beta chains drawn from one sample of a study of T-cell memory formation after mild COVID-19. TCRdb re-called the 5' RACE reads with MiXCR, one entry per CDR3 protein. Of about 430,000 distinct CDR3 sequences listed, about a sixth are singletons. Material for sequencing was PBMCs or a T cell subset sorted from them (not recorded which). The receptors derive from a man aged 18 to 30 who had mild COVID-19 (a few samples of this study predate the infection). Cell type and time point are not known. The CDR3 runs from the conserved cysteine through the conserved F or W. D genes are given only for firm matches. Only part of the rows carry a size: once, few, many, or a class if the clone is expanded.

clone_size	d_call	v_call	j_call	cdr3_aa	cdr3_nt
few	-	TRBV6-1	TRBJ1-2	CASSEVTGGRFGGYTF	TGTGCCAGCAGTGAAGTAACCGGGGGCAGGTTTGGCGGCTACACCTTC
-	-	TRBV20-1	TRBJ2-3	CSEKGPRGATDTQYF	TGCAGCGAAAAGGGCCCCCGGGGAGCCACAGATACGCAGTATTTT
few	-	TRBV6-6	TRBJ2-2	CASGSNTGELFF	TGTGCCAGCGGTTCGAACACCGGGGAGCTGTTTTTT
many	-	TRBV14	TRBJ1-5	CASSQGAPGSQPQHF	TGTGCCAGCAGCCAAGGAGCTCCGGGGTCCCAGCCCCAGCATTTT
-	-	TRBV30	TRBJ2-7	CAWSQAGYEQYF	TGTGCCTGGAGTCAAGCCGGCTACGAGCAGTACTTC
-	-	TRBV27	TRBJ1-2	CASSLTPNPNYGYTF	TGTGCCAGCAGTTTAACCCCGAACCCCAACTATGGCTACACCTTC
many	TRBD1	TRBV4-1	TRBJ1-4	CASSHPPAGQEGEKLFF	TGCGCCAGCAGCCATCCCCCAGCGGGACAGGAGGGGGAAAAACTGTTTTTT
-	-	TRBV6-5	TRBJ1-3	CASTAGTPFGGDTIYF	TGTGCCAGCACGGCCGGGACTCCTTTTGGTGGAGACACCATATATTTT
few	-	TRBV4-3	TRBJ2-7	CASSVWGGAGSYEQYF	TGCGCCAGCAGCGTATGGGGCGGGGCCGGCTCCTACGAGCAGTACTTC
-	TRBD1	TRBV11-2	TRBJ2-3	CASVTGLGTDTQYF	TGTGCCAGCGTGACAGGGCTAGGGACAGATACGCAGTATTTT
few	-	TRBV12-3/TRBV12-4	TRBJ1-1	CASTIQGNTEAFF	TGTGCCAGCACCATCCAGGGGAACACTGAAGCTTTCTTT
many	-	TRBV4-1	TRBJ2-2	CASSQLQGTGELFF	TGCGCCAGCAGCCAATTACAGGGAACCGGGGAGCTGTTTTTT
few	-	TRBV2	TRBJ2-1	CASTPGGHEQFF	TGTGCCAGCACCCCCGGGGGTCATGAGCAGTTCTTC
-	-	TRBV7-2	TRBJ1-1	CASSLGGHYTEAFF	TGTGCCAGCAGCCTCGGTGGTCACTACACTGAAGCTTTCTTT
-	-	TRBV7-2	TRBJ1-1	CASIQTRGLNTEAFF	TGTGCCAGCATCCAAACCCGGGGGTTGAACACTGAAGCTTTCTTT
many	-	TRBV6-2/TRBV6-3	TRBJ2-7	CASKKMGTRGSAYEQYF	TGTGCCAGCAAAAAGATGGGCACCCGAGGGAGCGCCTACGAGCAGTACTTC
few	-	TRBV21-1	TRBJ2-3	CATSVPSTDTQYF	TGTGCCACCTCAGTCCCTAGCACAGATACGCAGTATTTT
few	-	TRBV4-1	TRBJ2-3	CASSQAGRGDTQYF	TGCGCCAGCAGCCAAGCCGGACGGGGAGATACGCAGTATTTT
-	-	TRBV20-1	TRBJ2-6	CSARGSGAGANVLTF	TGCAGTGCTAGAGGGTCCGGGGCTGGGGCCAACGTCCTGACTTTC
-	TRBD1	TRBV10-3	TRBJ1-5	CAISLTGDDQPQHF	TGTGCCATCAGTCTTACAGGGGATGATCAGCCCCAGCATTTT
-	-	TRBV14	TRBJ1-1	CASSPPRGRLNTEAFF	TGTGCCAGCAGCCCCCCCAGGGGACGGCTGAACACTGAAGCTTTCTTT
-	-	TRBV6-5	TRBJ1-2	CASGMTRRAYGYTF	TGTGCCAGCGGAATGACCCGACGGGCCTATGGCTACACCTTC
-	-	TRBV5-1	TRBJ2-2	CASSFTGRSGELFF	TGCGCCAGCAGCTTCACGGGAAGGTCCGGGGAGCTGTTTTTT
few	-	TRBV6-5	TRBJ1-1	CASTDSGLRNTEAFF	TGTGCCAGCACGGATTCGGGACTCCGGAACACTGAAGCTTTCTTT
few	TRBD2	TRBV2	TRBJ2-5	CASKFGGGQETQYF	TGTGCCAGCAAGTTTGGCGGGGGTCAAGAGACCCAGTACTTC
once	-	TRBV27	TRBJ2-7	CASSSRGGAYEQYF	TGTGCCAGCAGTTCCCGAGGTGGGGCATACGAGCAGTACTTC
few	-	TRBV20-1	TRBJ1-2	CSAPTIEGYTF	TGCAGTGCCCCTACTATTGAGGGCTACACCTTC
few	TRBD2	TRBV9	TRBJ2-5	CASSQAGGPQETQYF	TGTGCCAGCAGCCAAGCGGGGGGGCCCCAAGAGACCCAGTACTTC
-	TRBD2	TRBV6-5	TRBJ2-5	CASSYLAGGGETQYF	TGTGCCAGCAGCTACCTGGCGGGGGGTGGAGAGACCCAGTACTTC
-	-	TRBV5-1	TRBJ2-3	CASSLDPSNTQYF	TGCGCCAGCAGCTTGGATCCTTCGAATACGCAGTATTTT
-	TRBD1	TRBV4-3	TRBJ1-5	CASSVDRLNQPQHF	TGCGCCAGCAGCGTGGACAGGCTTAATCAGCCCCAGCATTTT
few	-	TRBV12-3/TRBV12-4	TRBJ1-1	CASRPNKGGNTEAFF	TGTGCCAGCAGACCTAATAAGGGGGGAAACACTGAAGCTTTCTTT
few	-	TRBV7-9	TRBJ2-1	CASSPLRLGPNEQFF	TGTGCCAGCAGCCCGTTGAGACTAGGCCCCAATGAGCAGTTCTTC
many	-	TRBV7-2	TRBJ1-6	CASSLGWSSPLHF	TGTGCCAGCAGCTTAGGGTGGAGCTCACCCCTCCACTTT
-	-	TRBV4-3	TRBJ1-2	CASSQVHLASKDF	TGCGCCAGCAGCCAAGTACATTTGGCCTCCAAGGACTTC
many	-	TRBV4-1	TRBJ1-2	CASSQVARRGYTF	TGCGCCAGCAGCCAAGTAGCCCGGCGCGGCTACACCTTC
few	-	TRBV7-9	TRBJ2-1	CASSLAGRFSHNEQFF	TGTGCCAGCAGCTTAGCGGGCAGGTTCTCTCACAATGAGCAGTTCTTC
few	-	TRBV12-3/TRBV12-4	TRBJ2-2	CASTQRGGNTGELFF	TGTGCCAGCACCCAAAGGGGTGGGAACACCGGGGAGCTGTTTTTT
-	TRBD1	TRBV12-3/TRBV12-4	TRBJ1-2	CASSLGGTGAYGYTF	TGTGCCAGCAGTTTAGGCGGGACAGGCGCCTATGGCTACACCTTC